What follows are 19 T cell receptor beta chains derived from one specimen sequenced in a study of blood T cell repertoires in COVID-19. Some clones are missing from TCRdb's copy, which holds only in-frame ones; the method was immunoSEQ multiplex PCR. The data contain about 130,000 clones, under 90% of them singletons. Sequencing was performed on peripheral blood. These receptors were obtained from a woman aged 60-70 years with acute or convalescent COVID-19.

As concerns this clone: This specimen includes other DNA sequences encoding the same CDR3. The rearrangement uses TRBV29-1 and TRBJ1-2; D is possibly TRBD1 (5 bases). CDR3 length equals 12 residues. The germline V and J ends were trimmed by 6 bases and 7 bases, with 15 bases remaining between them. Germline CDR1 SQVTM, CDR2 ANQGSEA. CDR3 nucleotide sequence: TGCAGCGTCGGCTCAGGGATTGGTGGCTACACCTTC. It codes for CSVGSGIGGYTF.

The sample holds many counts of this clone. This chain joins TRBV27 and TRBJ2-7; 10 bases line up with TRBD1. Germline CDR1 MNHEY, CDR2 SMNVEV (reference sequence). The CDR3 totals 15 residues. Germline trimming cut 1 base from V and 5 bases from J; bases unmatched to any gene: 5. The CDR3 is CASSLYGTGVNEQYF. CDR3 nucleotide sequence: TGTGCCAGCAGTTTATATGGGACAGGGGTCAACGAGCAGTACTTC.

V and J are TRBV25-1 and TRBJ2-7; 8 bases fit TRBD1. Germline CDR1 is MGHDK and CDR2 is SYGVNS. V trimming: 5 bases; J trimming: 6 bases; junction bases outside the gene matches: 12. The CDR3 covers 15 residues. The CDR3 nucleotides read TGTGCCAGCAGTCCAGAACCGGACAGGGTGGGCGAGCAGTACTTC. Protein product: CASSPEPDRVGEQYF.

This clone was detected only once. The V and J genes are TRBV7-6 and TRBJ2-1; 7 bases agree with TRBD1. V was clipped by 1 base and J by 5 bases; unmatched bases: 5. There are 15 residues in the CDR3. CDR1 is SGHVS, CDR2 FNYEAQ, per germline. This CDR3 is CASSLGSRGNNEQFF. The CDR3 DNA reads as TGTGCCAGCAGCTTAGGGAGCAGGGGGAACAATGAGCAGTTCTTC.

This clone was seen a handful of times. The CDR3 loop is CASSSSGRSFF. The CDR3 DNA reads as TGTGCCAGCAGCTCTAGCGGGCGGTCGTTCTTC. The genes are TRBV11-2 and TRBJ2-1; 8 bases align to TRBD2. There are 11 residues in the CDR3. V was pared by 4 bases and J by 15 bases, with 5 bases of the junction left unmatched. In germline, CDR1 is SGHAT, CDR2 FQNNGV.

This clone was found once. The rearrangement joins TRBV5-5 to TRBJ1-1; 8 bases align to TRBD1. With V trimmed by 6 bases and J by 4 bases, 5 bases remained unmatched. This CDR3 is 13 amino acids long. Germline values: CDR1 SGHKS, CDR2 YYEKEE (reference sequence). The chain's CDR3 is CASTQGAGTEAFF. The DNA for the CDR3 is TGTGCCAGCACCCAGGGGGCTGGCACTGAAGCTTTCTTT.

This clone came up once. The chain joins TRBV11-2 to TRBJ2-1; TRBD1 matches at 9 bases. Germline V gene data show CDR1 as SGHAT and CDR2 as FQNNGV. This CDR3 has 17 amino acids. J gave up 5 bases and V 6 bases, and 14 bases lay outside the gene matches. CDR3 sequence (DNA): TGTGCCAGCAGGCCCAACCCCACAGGGGGCAGGAACAATGAGCAGTTCTTC. Its protein is CASRPNPTGGRNNEQFF.

The rearrangement uses TRBV6-1 and TRBJ1-2, with D tentatively TRBD1 (5 bases). Between the trimmed V and J ends, which lost 1 base and 2 bases, there was a span of 14 bases. Germline V lookup: CDR1 MNHNS, CDR2 SASEGT. The CDR3 is 16 amino acids. CDR3 sequence reads: CASSEETERLNYGYTF. Here the CDR3 DNA reads TGTGCCAGCAGTGAAGAGACAGAGAGGCTGAACTATGGCTACACCTTC.

J is TRBJ2-3 and V is TRBV11-2, with 10 bases aligning to TRBD2. The V segment lost 2 bases and the J segment 4 bases; nucleotides outside the gene matches: 9. From germline, CDR1 is SGHAT and CDR2 FQNNGV. CDR3 size: 17 residues. Here the CDR3 reads CASSLMASGGRADTQYF. CDR3 DNA: TGTGCCAGCAGCTTAATGGCTAGCGGGGGTAGGGCAGATACGCAGTATTTT. Full variable domain (outside the CDR3, taken from reference TRBV11-2 and TRBJ2-3): EAGVAQSPRYKIIEKRQSVAFWCNPISGHATLYWYQQILGQGPKLLIQFQNNGVVDDSQLPKDRFSAERLKGVDSTLKIQPAKLEDSAVYLCASSLMASGGRADTQYFGPGTRLTVL.

This chain links TRBV10-3 with TRBJ1-1; D remains ambiguous. This CDR3 region has 18 residues. Trimming left V 2 bases short and J 0 bases short, with 19 bases between. In germline, CDR1 is ENHRY, CDR2 SYGVKD. The CDR3 spells CAISEPSERADLNTEAFF. The DNA for the CDR3 is TGTGCCATCAGTGAGCCGTCTGAGCGGGCAGACTTGAACACTGAAGCTTTCTTT.

This chain uses TRBV3-1 (or the pseudogene TRBV3-2) with TRBJ2-5; 7 positions match TRBD1. V lost 8 bases and J lost 2; bases outside the gene matches: 8. The CDR3 is made up of 14 amino acids. Germline V gene data show CDR1 as LGHDT and CDR2 as YNNKEL (reference sequence). In nucleotides, the CDR3 is TGTGCCAGCGAATACCGGACAGGACAAGAGACCCAGTACTTC. Its protein product is CASEYRTGQETQYF.

The chain employs TRBV19 and TRBJ1-2, with D possibly matching TRBD1 (6 bases). This CDR3 region has 14 residues. The germline V and J ends were trimmed by 4 bases and 0 bases, with 9 bases remaining between them. The germline CDR1 and CDR2 sequences are LNHDA and SQIVND (reference sequence). Written as DNA, the CDR3 is TGTGCCAGTAGTAGGACAGACGCTAACTATGGCTACACCTTC. Encoded protein: CASSRTDANYGYTF.

J is TRBJ2-2 and V is TRBV5-1; D not resolved. The CDR3 totals 16 residues. Trimming removed 0 bases from V and 1 base from J, with 10 bases in between. Germline loops: CDR1 SGHRS, CDR2 YFSETQ. In DNA, the CDR3 is TGCGCCAGCAGCTTGGGGCAGGCAGTGAACACCGGGGAGCTGTTTTTT. Its protein is CASSLGQAVNTGELFF.

The CDR3: CASSFGAVYGYTF. Written as DNA, the CDR3 is TGTGCCAGCAGCTTTGGCGCGGTCTATGGCTACACCTTC. J is TRBJ1-2 and V is TRBV7-8; D remains unclear. The CDR3 totals 13 residues. V was trimmed by 3 bases and J by 4 bases, leaving 9 bases between them. In germline, CDR1 is SGHVS, CDR2 FQNEAQ.

This clone came up a few times. The V and J genes are TRBV12-3 or TRBV12-4 and TRBJ2-2, with D possibly being TRBD2 (5 bases). This CDR3 region has 12 residues. Trimming took 7 bases from V and 7 from J, leaving 10 bases between them. CDR3 coding DNA: TGTGCCAGCACAGAGGGCGGCGGGGAGCTGTTTTTT. Translation: CASTEGGGELFF.

In its sample, this clone was seen once. V and J are TRBV6-1 and TRBJ1-4; D gene ambiguous. The CDR3 has 15 residues. With 2 bases removed from V and 9 bases from J, the gap between germline ends came to 16 bases. Germline values: CDR1 MNHNS, CDR2 SASEGT. The CDR3 nucleotides are TGTGCCAGCAGTGAAATGGAGGTGATCACGAAAAAACTGTTTTTT. Protein sequence: CASSEMEVITKKLFF.

This clone was seen just once. The rearrangement links TRBV12-3 or TRBV12-4 to TRBJ1-2; a weak D match, TRBD1 (6 bases). Trimming cost V 5 bases and J 8 bases, with 15 bases left between them. The CDR3 totals 13 residues. The CDR3 loop reads CASSRGGPRGYTF. The CDR3 DNA follows: TGTGCCAGCAGTCGGGGGGGGCCCCGGGGCTACACCTTC.

This sequence joins TRBV9 and TRBJ2-7; 8 bases agree with TRBD1. J lost 5 bases, V lost 0 bases, and 13 bases had no gene match. This CDR3 has 17 amino acids. The germline V gene encodes CDR1 SGDLS and CDR2 YYNGEE. The CDR3 is CASSVAGSLGDRNEQYF. For the CDR3, the DNA is TGTGCCAGCAGCGTAGCGGGGTCCCTCGGGGACAGGAACGAGCAGTACTTC.

The rearrangement uses TRBV30 and TRBJ1-3; the D is unclear. Trimming took 0 bases from V and 5 from J, leaving 8 bases between them. In germline, CDR1 is GTSNPN, CDR2 SVGIG (reference sequence). The CDR3 spans 13 residues. The CDR3 loop reads CAWSVSVRNTIYF. In DNA, the CDR3 is TGTGCCTGGAGTGTTTCGGTCAGAAACACCATATATTTT.